One sample yielded the 15 T cell receptor beta chains listed below, sequenced in a study of cytomegalovirus exposure and HLA in healthy donors. PCR employed 60 Vbeta and 13 Jbeta primers. Method: immunoSEQ multiplex PCR; TCRdb's copy keeps in-frame clones and lacks some. Of fewer than 70,000 clones in the sample, under 85% were seen once. The sequencing sample was made of PBMCs. Source of these receptors: a man over 45 in good health and CMV-seronegative.

This CDR3 is CALTLRDRGTYEQYF. CDR3 DNA: TGTGCCCTGACTCTCCGGGACAGGGGGACGTACGAGCAGTACTTC. The chain links TRBV30 to TRBJ2-7, with TRBD1 identical over 11 bases. The V segment lost 8 bases and the J segment 4 bases; nucleotides outside the gene matches: 13. This CDR3 spans 15 amino acids. The V gene's germline CDR1 is GTSNPN and CDR2 SVGIG (reference sequence).

This clone has a handful of counts. The chain combines TRBV5-1 with TRBJ2-2; weak D call: TRBD1 (5 bases). This CDR3 is built from 16 residues. Per the germline V gene, CDR1 is SGHRS and CDR2 is YFSETQ. Trimming removed 0 bases at V and 2 bases at J, with 11 bases between. CDR3: CASSLGPQDNTGELFF. CDR3 nucleotides: TGCGCCAGCAGCTTGGGTCCACAGGATAACACCGGGGAGCTGTTTTTT.

Points on this clone: A junction boundary mismatches the germline segment, possibly from a read error. Other DNA sequences in the sample encode the same CDR3. V usage is TRBV2 and J usage is TRBJ1-1; D not resolved. Germline V gene lookup returns CDR1 SNHLY and CDR2 FYNNEI. This CDR3 spans 16 amino acids. This CDR3 reads CASSEARSGGESEAFF. CDR3 nucleotide sequence: TGTGCTAGCAGTGAAGCTAGATCGGGTGGAGAATCTGAAGCTTTCTTT. The complete variable domain, with remaining parts taken from reference TRBV2 and TRBJ1-1, reads EPEVTQTPSHQVTQMGQEVILRCVPISNHLYFYWYRQILGQKVEFLVSFYNNEISEKSEIFDDQFSVERPDGSNFTLKIRSTKLEDSAMYFCASSEARSGGESEAFFGQGTRLTVV.

DNA for the CDR3: TGTGCCTGGAGGAAGGACAGGGGCCAAACCTATCAGCCCCAGCATTTT. This codes for CAWRKDRGQTYQPQHF. This chain links TRBV30 with TRBJ1-5; 9 nucleotides align to TRBD1. The CDR3 extends over 16 amino acids. Germline CDR1 and CDR2: GTSNPN and SVGIG (reference sequence). V lost 3 bases to trimming and J lost 5 bases; unmatched junction nucleotides: 11.

CDR3 sequence reads: CASSGGTSGGHNTGELFF. The CDR3 DNA sequence: TGTGCCAGCAGCGGCGGGACTAGCGGGGGCCATAACACCGGGGAGCTGTTTTTT. This chain connects TRBV7-9 to TRBJ2-2; 14 nucleotides agree with TRBD2. CDR1 SEHNR and CDR2 FQNEAQ come from the germline V gene (reference sequence). V dropped 5 bases and J dropped 2; count of bases not matched to a gene: 7. This CDR3 spans 18 amino acids.

The gene calls are TRBV5-6 and TRBJ1-2, with D tentatively TRBD1 (5 bases). The CDR3 has 13 residues. V lost 0 bases to trimming and J lost 3 bases, with 6 bases between them. Looked up from germline, CDR1 is SGHDT and CDR2 is YYEEEE. CDR3 region: CASSLGQYYGYTF. The CDR3 DNA reads as TGTGCCAGCAGCTTGGGACAGTACTATGGCTACACCTTC.

For the CDR3, the DNA is TGCGCCAGCAGCCCACCCGCGGGGGATGGGGAGCTGTTTTTT. Protein: CASSPPAGDGELFF. This rearrangement joins TRBV5-1 to TRBJ2-2, with 7 bases identical to TRBD2. Germline V gives CDR1 SGHRS, CDR2 YFSETQ. The CDR3 is 14 amino acids. The V and J ends lost 4 bases and 8 bases, in that order; junction bases with no gene match: 8.

In nucleotides, the CDR3 is TGTGCCAGCAGTGGCCTCCGGGACAGGGGGAGGACTGAAGCTTTCTTT. It is translated as CASSGLRDRGRTEAFF. V is TRBV6-1 and J is TRBJ1-1; TRBD1 aligns across 11 bases. The J segment lost 5 bases and the V segment lost 4 bases, leaving 9 bases of the junction unmatched. CDR3 length equals 16 residues. From germline, CDR1 is MNHNS and CDR2 SASEGT.

This chain uses TRBV6-1 with TRBJ2-3; 8 nucleotides align to TRBD1. V lost 6 bases to trimming and J lost 5 bases; unmatched junction nucleotides: 7. The CDR3 has 14 amino acids. Germline V gene data show CDR1 as MNHNS and CDR2 as SASEGT. The CDR3 protein is CASSPPTGGDTQYF. DNA for the CDR3: TGTGCCAGCAGCCCTCCTACAGGGGGAGATACGCAGTATTTT.

This clone appeared a single time. V is TRBV25-1 and J is TRBJ1-2; D is ambiguous. Trimming removed 2 bases from V and 4 bases from J, with 8 bases in between. Germline V lookup: CDR1 MGHDK, CDR2 SYGVNS. This CDR3 is 13 amino acids long. The DNA for the CDR3 is TGTGCCAGCAGTGAAGGCAGATTCTATGGCTACACCTTC. Its protein product is CASSEGRFYGYTF.

The chain is built from TRBV6-6 and TRBJ1-5; D might be TRBD1 (5 bases). Germline CDR1 MNHNY, CDR2 SVGAGI (reference sequence). The CDR3 consists of 13 residues. The germline V and J ends were trimmed by 0 bases and 11 bases, with 11 bases remaining between them. The chain's CDR3 is CASSYSRGGAQHF. CDR3 coding DNA: TGTGCCAGCAGTTACTCGAGGGGAGGGGCCCAGCATTTT.

V usage is TRBV27 and J usage is TRBJ1-2; TRBD1 agrees at 9 bases. The ends lost 6 bases at V and 8 bases at J; junction bases unmatched: 7. Germline CDR1 is MNHEY and CDR2 is SMNVEV (reference sequence). The CDR3 length is 13 residues. The CDR3 nucleotides read TGTGCCAGCAGGGTCACAGGGGGCCAAGGCTACACCTTC. Translated, it gives CASRVTGGQGYTF.

The chain combines TRBV5-8 with TRBJ1-1; 7 nucleotides align to TRBD1. This CDR3 comprises 14 residues. CDR1 and CDR2 (germline): SGHTS, YDEGEE. V lost 4 bases, J lost 4 bases, and 7 bases stayed unmatched. The CDR3 region is CASSVRGPGTEAFF. The CDR3 DNA sequence: TGTGCCAGCAGCGTGAGGGGGCCTGGCACTGAAGCTTTCTTT.

This chain links TRBV11-2 with TRBJ1-3; D gene ambiguous. Per germline, CDR1 SGHAT and CDR2 FQNNGV. With 5 bases removed from V and 4 bases from J, the gap between germline ends came to 12 bases. CDR3 length equals 14 residues. The CDR3 spells CASSPTNRGNTIYF. CDR3 DNA: TGTGCCAGCAGCCCCACGAACAGAGGAAACACCATATATTTT.

This CDR3 is CASSYGSSSTDTQYF. The DNA for the CDR3 is TGTGCCAGCAGTTACGGCAGTTCTAGCACAGATACGCAGTATTTT. This sequence joins TRBV6-5 and TRBJ2-3; D gene ambiguous. Germline CDR1 MNHEY, CDR2 SVGAGI. The CDR3 runs to 15 residues. The V and J ends lost 2 bases and 0 bases respectively, with 9 bases between them.